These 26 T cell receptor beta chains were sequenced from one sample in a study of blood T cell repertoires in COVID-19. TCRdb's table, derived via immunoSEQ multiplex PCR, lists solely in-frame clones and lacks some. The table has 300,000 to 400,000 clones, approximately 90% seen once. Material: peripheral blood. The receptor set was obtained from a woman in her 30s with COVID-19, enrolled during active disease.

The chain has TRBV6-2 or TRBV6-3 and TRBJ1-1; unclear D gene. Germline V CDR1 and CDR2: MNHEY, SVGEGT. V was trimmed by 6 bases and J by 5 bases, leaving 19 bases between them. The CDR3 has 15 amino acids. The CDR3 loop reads CASSQPKGSGTEAFF. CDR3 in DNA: TGTGCCAGCAGCCAACCCAAAGGGTCGGGGACTGAAGCTTTCTTT.

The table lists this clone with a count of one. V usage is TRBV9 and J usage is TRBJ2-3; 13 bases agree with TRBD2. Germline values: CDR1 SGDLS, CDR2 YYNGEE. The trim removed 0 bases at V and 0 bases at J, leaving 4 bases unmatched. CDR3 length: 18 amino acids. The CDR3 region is CASSVARTSGGSTDTQYF. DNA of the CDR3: TGTGCCAGCAGCGTAGCGAGGACTAGCGGGGGAAGCACAGATACGCAGTATTTT.

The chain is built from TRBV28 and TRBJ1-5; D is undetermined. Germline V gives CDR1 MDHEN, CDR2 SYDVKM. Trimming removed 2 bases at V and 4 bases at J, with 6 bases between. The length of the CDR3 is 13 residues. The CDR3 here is CASSLQINQPQHF. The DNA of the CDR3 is TGTGCCAGCAGTTTACAGATTAATCAGCCCCAGCATTTT.

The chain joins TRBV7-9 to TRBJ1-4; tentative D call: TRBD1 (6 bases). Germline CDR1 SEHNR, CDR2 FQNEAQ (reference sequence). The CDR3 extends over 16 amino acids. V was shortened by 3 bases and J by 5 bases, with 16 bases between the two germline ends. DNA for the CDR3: TGTGCCAGCAGCTTGGTCGGACAGTCCGCGAATGAAAAACTGTTTTTT. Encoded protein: CASSLVGQSANEKLFF.

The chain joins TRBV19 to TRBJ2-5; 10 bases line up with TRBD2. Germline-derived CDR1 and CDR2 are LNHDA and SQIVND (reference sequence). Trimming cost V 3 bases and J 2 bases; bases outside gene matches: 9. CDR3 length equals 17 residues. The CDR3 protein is CASSMEASGGRQETQYF. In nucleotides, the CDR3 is TGTGCCAGTAGTATGGAGGCTAGCGGGGGACGTCAAGAGACCCAGTACTTC.

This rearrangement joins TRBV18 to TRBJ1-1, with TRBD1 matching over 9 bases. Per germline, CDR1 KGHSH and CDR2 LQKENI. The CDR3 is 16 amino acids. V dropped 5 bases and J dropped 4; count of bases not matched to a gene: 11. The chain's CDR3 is CASSSQSLTGGTEAFF. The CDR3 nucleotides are TGTGCCAGCTCATCACAAAGCTTGACAGGGGGCACTGAAGCTTTCTTT.

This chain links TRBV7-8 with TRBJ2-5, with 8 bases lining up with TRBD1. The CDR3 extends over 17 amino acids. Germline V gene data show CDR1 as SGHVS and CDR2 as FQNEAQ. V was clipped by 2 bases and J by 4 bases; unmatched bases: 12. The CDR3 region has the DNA TGTGCCAGCAGCTTAAATTCTTATATACAGGGGGGAGAGACCCAGTACTTC. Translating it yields CASSLNSYIQGGETQYF.

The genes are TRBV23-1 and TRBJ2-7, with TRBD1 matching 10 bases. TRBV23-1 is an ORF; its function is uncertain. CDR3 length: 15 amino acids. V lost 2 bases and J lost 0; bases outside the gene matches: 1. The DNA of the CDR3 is TGCGCCAGCAGTCAAAGGACAGGGGGCTCCTACGAGCAGTACGTC. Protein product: CASSQRTGGSYEQYV.

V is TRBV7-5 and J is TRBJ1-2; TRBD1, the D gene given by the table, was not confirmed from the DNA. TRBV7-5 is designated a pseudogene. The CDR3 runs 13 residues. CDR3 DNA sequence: TGTGTCAGAAGCCACAGGACCAACTATGGCTACACCTTC. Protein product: CVRSHRTNYGYTF.

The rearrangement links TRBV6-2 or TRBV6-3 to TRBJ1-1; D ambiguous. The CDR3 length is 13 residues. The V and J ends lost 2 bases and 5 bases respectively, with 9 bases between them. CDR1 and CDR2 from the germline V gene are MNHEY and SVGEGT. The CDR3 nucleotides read TGTGCCAGCAGTTACAGGGAGTGGACTGAAGCTTTCTTT. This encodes CASSYREWTEAFF.

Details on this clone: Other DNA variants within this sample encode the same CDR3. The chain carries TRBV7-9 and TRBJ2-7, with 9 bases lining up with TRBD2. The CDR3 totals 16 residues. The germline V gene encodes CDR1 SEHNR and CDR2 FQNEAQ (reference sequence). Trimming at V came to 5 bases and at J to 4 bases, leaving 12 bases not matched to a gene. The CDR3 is CASSPTAAGGLYEQYF. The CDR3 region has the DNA TGTGCCAGCAGCCCAACGGCGGCGGGGGGGCTTTACGAGCAGTACTTC.

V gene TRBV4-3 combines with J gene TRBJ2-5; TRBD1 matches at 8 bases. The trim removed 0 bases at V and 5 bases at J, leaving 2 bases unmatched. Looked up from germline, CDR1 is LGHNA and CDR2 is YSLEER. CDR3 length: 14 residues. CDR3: CASSQDYRGETQYF. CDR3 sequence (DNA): TGCGCCAGCAGCCAAGACTACAGGGGGGAGACCCAGTACTTC.

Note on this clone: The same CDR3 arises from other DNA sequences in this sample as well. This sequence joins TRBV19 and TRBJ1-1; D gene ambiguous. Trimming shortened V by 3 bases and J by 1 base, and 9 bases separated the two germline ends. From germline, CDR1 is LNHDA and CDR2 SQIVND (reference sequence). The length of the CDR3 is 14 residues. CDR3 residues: CASSITSGNTEAFF. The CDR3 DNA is TGTGCCAGTAGTATTACCAGTGGGAACACTGAAGCTTTCTTT.

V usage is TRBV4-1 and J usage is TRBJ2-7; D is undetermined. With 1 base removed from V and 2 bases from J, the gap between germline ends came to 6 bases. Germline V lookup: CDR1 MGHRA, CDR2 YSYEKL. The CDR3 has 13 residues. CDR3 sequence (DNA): TGCGCCAGCAGCCAAGTTACAGCCTACGAGCAGTACTTC. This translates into CASSQVTAYEQYF.

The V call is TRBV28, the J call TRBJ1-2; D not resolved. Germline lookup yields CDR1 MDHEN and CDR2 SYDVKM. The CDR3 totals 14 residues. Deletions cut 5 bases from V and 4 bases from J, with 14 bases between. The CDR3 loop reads CASSLLSASYGYTF. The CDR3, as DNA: TGTGCCAGCAGTCTACTTTCCGCGTCCTATGGCTACACCTTC.

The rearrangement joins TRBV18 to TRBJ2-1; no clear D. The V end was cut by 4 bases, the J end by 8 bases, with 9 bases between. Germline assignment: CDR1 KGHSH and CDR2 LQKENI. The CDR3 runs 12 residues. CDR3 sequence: CASSRSRDEQFF. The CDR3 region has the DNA TGTGCCAGCTCACGGAGCCGGGATGAGCAGTTCTTC. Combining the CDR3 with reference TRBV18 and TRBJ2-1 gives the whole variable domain NAGVMQNPRHLVRRRGQEARLRCSPMKGHSHVYWYRQLPEEGLKFMVYLQKENIIDESGMPKERFSAEFPKEGPSILRIQQVVRGDSAAYFCASSRSRDEQFFGPGTRLTVL.

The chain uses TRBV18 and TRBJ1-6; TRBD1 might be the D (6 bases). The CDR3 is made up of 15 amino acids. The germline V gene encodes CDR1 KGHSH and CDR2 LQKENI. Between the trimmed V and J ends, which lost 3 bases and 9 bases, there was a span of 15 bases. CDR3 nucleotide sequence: TGTGCCAGCTCACCGACGGGACATTTAGGTTCACCCCTCCACTTT. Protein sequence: CASSPTGHLGSPLHF.

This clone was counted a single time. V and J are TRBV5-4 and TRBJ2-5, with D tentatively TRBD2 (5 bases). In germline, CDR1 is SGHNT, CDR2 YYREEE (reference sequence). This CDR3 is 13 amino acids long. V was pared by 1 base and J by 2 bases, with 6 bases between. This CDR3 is CASSLTSQETQYF. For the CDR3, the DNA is TGTGCCAGCAGCTTGACTAGTCAAGAGACCCAGTACTTC.

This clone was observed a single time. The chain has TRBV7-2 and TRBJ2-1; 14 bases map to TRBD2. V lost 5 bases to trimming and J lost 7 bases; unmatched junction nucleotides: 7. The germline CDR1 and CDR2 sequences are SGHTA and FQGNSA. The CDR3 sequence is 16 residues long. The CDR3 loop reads CASSRTGTSGGNEQFF. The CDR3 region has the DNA TGTGCCAGCAGCCGTACCGGGACTAGCGGGGGAAATGAGCAGTTCTTC.

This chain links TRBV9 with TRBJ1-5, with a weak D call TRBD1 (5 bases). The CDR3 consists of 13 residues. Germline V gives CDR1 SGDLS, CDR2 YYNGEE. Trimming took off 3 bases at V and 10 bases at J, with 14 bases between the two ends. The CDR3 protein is CASSASPRGPQHF. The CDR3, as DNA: TGTGCCAGCAGCGCCAGCCCGCGGGGCCCCCAGCATTTT. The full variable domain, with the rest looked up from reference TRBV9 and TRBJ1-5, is DSGVTQTPKHLITATGQRVTLRCSPRSGDLSVYWYQQSLDQGLQFLIQYYNGEERAKGNILERFSAQQFPDLHSELNLSSLELGDSALYFCASSASPRGPQHFGDGTRLSIL.

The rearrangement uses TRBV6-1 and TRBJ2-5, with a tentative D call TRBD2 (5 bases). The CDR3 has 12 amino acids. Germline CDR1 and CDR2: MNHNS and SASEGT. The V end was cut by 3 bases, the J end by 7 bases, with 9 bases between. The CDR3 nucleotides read TGTGCCAGCAGTGAGGACCGGGGGACCCAGTACTTC. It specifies CASSEDRGTQYF.

The CDR3, as DNA: TGTGCCAGCAGCTTAGCAGTTCAGGACAGGGTTGATGGCTACACCTTC. Translated, it gives CASSLAVQDRVDGYTF. The rearrangement uses TRBV7-9 and TRBJ1-2; 8 positions match TRBD1. CDR3 size: 16 residues. Germline V gene sequence: CDR1 SEHNR, CDR2 FQNEAQ (reference sequence). J was trimmed by 6 bases and V by 0 bases; bases with no gene match: 9.

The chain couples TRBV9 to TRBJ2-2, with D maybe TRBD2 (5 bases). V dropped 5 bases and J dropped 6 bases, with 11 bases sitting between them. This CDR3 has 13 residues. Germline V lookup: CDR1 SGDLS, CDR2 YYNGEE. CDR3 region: CASRGSPAGELFF. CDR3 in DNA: TGTGCCAGCAGGGGGAGTCCCGCCGGGGAGCTGTTTTTT.

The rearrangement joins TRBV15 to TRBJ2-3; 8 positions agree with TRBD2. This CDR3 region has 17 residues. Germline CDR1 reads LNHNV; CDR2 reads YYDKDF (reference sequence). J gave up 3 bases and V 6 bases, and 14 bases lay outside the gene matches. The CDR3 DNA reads TGTGCCACCAGTCGCGGGGGGCAGGGGTTGGGGACAGATACGCAGTATTTT. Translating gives CATSRGGQGLGTDTQYF.

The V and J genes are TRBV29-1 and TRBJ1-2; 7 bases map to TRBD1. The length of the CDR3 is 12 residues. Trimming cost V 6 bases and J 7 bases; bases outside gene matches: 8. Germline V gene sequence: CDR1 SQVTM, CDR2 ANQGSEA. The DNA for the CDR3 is TGCAGCGTACCACAGGGGTTGGGTGGCTACACCTTC. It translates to CSVPQGLGGYTF.

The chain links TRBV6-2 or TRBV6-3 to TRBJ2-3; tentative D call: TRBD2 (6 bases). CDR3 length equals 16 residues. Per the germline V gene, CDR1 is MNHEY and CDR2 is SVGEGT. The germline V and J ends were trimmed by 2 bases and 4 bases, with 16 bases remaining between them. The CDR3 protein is CASSYTSGESADTQYF. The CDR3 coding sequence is TGTGCCAGCAGTTACACGTCGGGGGAATCTGCAGATACGCAGTATTTT.